What follows are 24 T cell receptor beta chains derived from one specimen sequenced in a study of blood T cell repertoires in COVID-19. Measured with immunoSEQ multiplex PCR; TCRdb has only the in-frame clones, and not every one. This table has 90,000 to 150,000 clones, approximately 86% appearing once. Sequencing was done on a sample of peripheral blood. These receptors all come from a woman in her forties or fifties with active or convalescent COVID-19.

The rearrangement uses TRBV24-1 and TRBJ2-2; possible D gene TRBD1, 5 bases. V shed 7 bases and J shed 4 bases, with 15 bases lying between them. This CDR3 is 15 amino acids long. Looked up from germline, CDR1 is KGHDR and CDR2 is SFDVKD. CDR3 protein: CATSPSTDLTGELFF. The DNA of the CDR3 is TGTGCCACCAGCCCGTCGACAGATCTCACCGGGGAGCTGTTTTTT.

The V and J genes are TRBV25-1 and TRBJ1-2; D is perhaps TRBD1 (5 bases). This CDR3 is 12 amino acids long. Germline CDR1 MGHDK, CDR2 SYGVNS. V was pared by 1 base and J by 8 bases, with 8 bases between. For the CDR3, the DNA is TGTGCCAGCAGTGAATCGGGGGGAGGCTACACCTTC. Residues: CASSESGGGYTF.

The J gene is TRBJ1-5, the V gene TRBV6-5, with TRBD1 matching over 7 bases. The junction had 11 bases not matched to a gene; V was cut back by 4 bases and J by 5 bases. Germline V gives CDR1 MNHEY, CDR2 SVGAGI. The CDR3 extends over 16 amino acids. The CDR3 DNA reads as TGTGCCAGCAGTTTTAGTTTCAGGGGGTTAGATCAGCCCCAGCATTTT. Translated, it gives CASSFSFRGLDQPQHF.

The chain joins TRBV6-5 to TRBJ1-2; D possibly corresponds to TRBD1 (6 bases). The V and J ends lost 10 bases and 4 bases respectively, with 16 bases between them. CDR1 is MNHEY and CDR2 is SVGAGI in the germline V gene. The CDR3 loop spans 13 amino acids. The DNA for the CDR3 is TGTGCCACCCGACAGGCGGAATTCTATGGCTACACCTTC. As protein: CATRQAEFYGYTF.

This chain joins TRBV4-2 and TRBJ2-5, with 14 bases fitting TRBD2. Germline CDR1 LGHNA, CDR2 YNFKEQ. V was clipped by 0 bases and J by 5 bases; unmatched bases: 11. The CDR3 spans 19 residues. CDR3 loop: CASSQDPATSGRAGETQYF. In DNA, the CDR3 is TGTGCCAGCAGCCAAGACCCCGCGACTAGCGGGAGGGCCGGGGAGACCCAGTACTTC.

The chain couples TRBV18 to TRBJ2-1; D is possibly TRBD1 (6 bases). Germline V gives CDR1 KGHSH, CDR2 LQKENI. This CDR3 has 16 residues. The germline V and J ends were trimmed by 1 base and 9 bases, with 19 bases remaining between them. Here the CDR3 reads CASSPQPGAVVGEQFF. The CDR3, as DNA: TGTGCCAGCTCACCACAGCCAGGGGCGGTTGTTGGTGAGCAGTTCTTC.

The chain carries TRBV4-2 and TRBJ2-1, with 8 bases lining up with TRBD1. Germline CDR1 LGHNA, CDR2 YNFKEQ. The CDR3 totals 15 residues. Trimming removed 1 base from V and 4 bases from J; junction bases left unmatched: 3. The chain's CDR3 is CASSQGQGSYNEQFF. CDR3 DNA: TGTGCCAGCAGCCAAGGACAGGGGTCTTACAATGAGCAGTTCTTC.

The chain is built from TRBV30 and TRBJ2-7; TRBD1 agrees at 7 bases. V gave up 3 bases and J gave up 3 bases; unmatched junction bases: 11. The germline V gene has CDR1 GTSNPN and CDR2 SVGIG (reference sequence). The CDR3 spans 15 residues. The CDR3 sequence is CAWSRQGPMGYEQYF. In nucleotides, the CDR3 is TGTGCCTGGAGCCGACAGGGACCGATGGGCTACGAGCAGTACTTC.

The J gene is TRBJ1-2, the V gene TRBV6-2 or TRBV6-3, with D possibly matching TRBD1 (5 bases). V lost 4 bases and J lost 8, with 20 bases in between. The V gene's germline CDR1 is MNHEY and CDR2 SVGEGT. The CDR3 totals 15 residues. DNA of the CDR3: TGTGCCAGCAGTTCCCCCACCGGGGGAAGGGAGGGCTACACCTTC. It specifies CASSSPTGGREGYTF.

V usage is TRBV19 and J usage is TRBJ1-2; D perhaps matches TRBD1 (5 bases). CDR1 LNHDA and CDR2 SQIVND come from the germline V gene (reference sequence). Trimming removed 6 bases at V and 1 base at J, with 18 bases between. The CDR3 has 16 amino acids. The CDR3 sequence is CASRARDSNINYGYTF. The CDR3 bases are TGTGCCAGTAGGGCCAGGGACTCCAACATTAACTATGGCTACACCTTC.

The V call is TRBV6-2 or TRBV6-3, the J call TRBJ2-5, with 8 bases identical to TRBD2. The CDR3 runs to 13 residues. The V segment lost 4 bases and the J segment 5 bases; nucleotides outside the gene matches: 3. The germline V gene encodes CDR1 MNHEY and CDR2 SVGEGT. Written as DNA, the CDR3 is TGTGCCAGCAGTTTTAGCGGGATTGAGACCCAGTACTTC. Translation gives CASSFSGIETQYF.

The V and J genes are TRBV5-1 and TRBJ1-6; D possibly corresponds to TRBD1 (5 bases). Trimming shortened V by 4 bases and J by 6 bases, and 20 bases separated the two germline ends. Germline V CDR1 and CDR2: SGHRS, YFSETQ. This CDR3 region has 17 residues. The CDR3 loop reads CASSLASSGLANSPLHF. The DNA for the CDR3 is TGCGCCAGCAGCCTGGCATCTTCGGGACTAGCTAATTCACCCCTCCACTTT.

The V gene is TRBV5-4, the J gene TRBJ2-7, with 7 bases that match TRBD1. Germline trimming cut 0 bases from V and 3 bases from J; bases unmatched to any gene: 6. The CDR3 consists of 15 residues. CDR1 is SGHNT, CDR2 YYREEE, per germline (reference sequence). CDR3 protein: CASSLAGTERYEQYF. CDR3 sequence (DNA): TGTGCCAGCAGCTTGGCCGGGACAGAACGCTACGAGCAGTACTTC.

The rearrangement uses TRBV7-3 and TRBJ1-2; TRBD1 might be the D (5 bases). This CDR3 spans 17 amino acids. The germline gives CDR1 SGHTA, CDR2 FQGTGA. Trimming removed 4 bases from V and 3 bases from J, with 21 bases in between. This CDR3 reads CASSSGQGGPGYYGYTF. Written as DNA, the CDR3 is TGTGCCAGCAGCTCGGGCCAGGGAGGGCCTGGCTACTATGGCTACACCTTC.

Notes on this clone: This specimen includes other DNA sequences encoding the same CDR3. The CDR3 DNA reads TGTGCCAGTAGGAGAAATCAGGGGGACGGCACCGGGGAGCTGTTTTTT. As protein: CASRRNQGDGTGELFF. The chain links TRBV19 to TRBJ2-2, with 7 bases matching TRBD1. The CDR3 is made up of 16 amino acids. With V trimmed by 6 bases and J by 4 bases, 11 bases remained unmatched. In germline, CDR1 is LNHDA, CDR2 SQIVND (reference sequence).

In its sample, this clone was seen once. The chain joins TRBV6-5 to TRBJ1-1, with no clear D. V gave up 4 bases and J gave up 5 bases, with 11 bases separating them. This CDR3 contains 13 residues. CDR1 and CDR2 (germline): MNHEY, SVGAGI. The CDR3 DNA sequence: TGTGCCAGCAGTTCGACGGGGATTACTGAAGCTTTCTTT. Its translation: CASSSTGITEAFF.

This clone appeared a single time. The rearrangement joins TRBV15 to TRBJ1-1; the D gene is possibly TRBD1 (5 bases). The ends were cut back, 2 bases at V and 4 bases at J, with 8 bases in the middle. Per germline, CDR1 LNHNV and CDR2 YYDKDF (reference sequence). The CDR3 contains 13 residues. CDR3 bases: TGTGCCACCAGCAGAACAGGTTCCACTGAAGCTTTCTTT. Its protein is CATSRTGSTEAFF.

The V gene is TRBV27, the J gene TRBJ1-2; D gene uncertain. V was clipped by 4 bases and J by 2 bases, with 8 bases between them. Germline V gene sequence: CDR1 MNHEY, CDR2 SMNVEV (reference sequence). The CDR3 covers 13 residues. CDR3 sequence: CASSSYSNYGYTF. In DNA form, the CDR3 reads TGTGCCAGCAGTTCTTACAGCAACTATGGCTACACCTTC.

This rearrangement joins TRBV7-9 to TRBJ2-1; 13 bases are a match to TRBD2. The V segment lost 1 base and the J segment 9 bases; nucleotides outside the gene matches: 3. The CDR3 covers 15 residues. The germline V gene encodes CDR1 SEHNR and CDR2 FQNEAQ (reference sequence). The CDR3 DNA reads TGTGCCAGCAGCTTAGGGACTAGCGGGAGTAGTGAGCAGTTCTTC. This codes for CASSLGTSGSSEQFF.

There are a few counts of this clone. This chain links TRBV5-4 with TRBJ1-1, with 10 bases matching TRBD1. Germline V gene data show CDR1 as SGHNT and CDR2 as YYREEE (reference sequence). This CDR3 spans 15 amino acids. Trimming removed 5 bases from V and 3 bases from J; junction bases left unmatched: 7. The CDR3 sequence: CASSVRGTGDTEAFF. CDR3 DNA: TGTGCCAGCAGTGTTCGCGGGACAGGGGACACTGAAGCTTTCTTT.

This clone was seen a single time. V and J are TRBV11-2 and TRBJ2-3; 9 nucleotides agree with TRBD2. After removal of 1 base from V and 3 bases from J, the junction contained 11 bases not matched to a gene. This CDR3 is built from 18 residues. Germline V gene sequence: CDR1 SGHAT, CDR2 FQNNGV. CDR3 amino acids: CASSLGSIAGGGTDTQYF. CDR3 coding DNA: TGTGCCAGCAGCTTAGGTTCAATCGCGGGAGGGGGAACAGATACGCAGTATTTT.

This chain joins TRBV15 and TRBJ1-3; 9 bases are shared with TRBD1. Germline CDR1 LNHNV, CDR2 YYDKDF (reference sequence). V dropped 3 bases and J dropped 1; count of bases not matched to a gene: 4. This CDR3 spans 16 amino acids. CDR3 amino acids: CATSSRTGVSGNTIYF. DNA for the CDR3: TGTGCCACCAGCAGCAGGACAGGGGTATCTGGAAACACCATATATTTT. Supplemented by reference TRBV15 and TRBJ1-3, the full variable domain reads DAMVIQNPRYQVTQFGKPVTLSCSQTLNHNVMYWYQQKSSQAPKLLFHYYDKDFNNEADTPDNFQSRRPNTSFCFLDIRSPGLGDTAMYLCATSSRTGVSGNTIYFGEGSWLTVV.

This clone was picked up one time. The chain recombines TRBV4-2 with TRBJ2-5; D may be TRBD2 (6 bases). V was clipped by 3 bases and J by 0 bases, with 11 bases between them. The germline V gene has CDR1 LGHNA and CDR2 YNFKEQ. The length of the CDR3 is 15 residues. The CDR3 loop is CASSHRAGYQETQYF. The CDR3 DNA reads TGTGCCAGCAGCCATCGAGCGGGTTACCAAGAGACCCAGTACTTC.

The chain recombines TRBV13 with TRBJ1-4; possibly TRBD1 for D (5 bases). Per the germline V gene, CDR1 is PRHDT and CDR2 is FYEKMQ (reference sequence). The CDR3 sequence is 16 residues long. Trimming took 4 bases from V and 7 from J, leaving 19 bases between them. This chain's CDR3 is CASSSDPVRGSEKLFF. CDR3 sequence (DNA): TGTGCCAGCAGCTCTGATCCCGTTAGGGGTAGTGAAAAACTGTTTTTT.